The rows below give T cell receptor beta chains drawn from one sample of a study of spatial heterogeneity in lung cancer. TCRdb reanalysed the 5' RACE reads using MiXCR and keeps one entry per CDR3 protein. The data show over 85,000 distinct CDR3 sequences, with approximately 19% seen just once and just over 20% held by the top ten. Sequences were derived from PBMCs, sampled at follow-up. These receptors came from a male donor with early-stage non-small cell lung cancer. Both conserved end residues are part of each CDR3. Each record gives: V gene, D gene, clone size, J gene, CDR3 DNA, CDR3 protein. The D gene is left open where the match is weak. Size values are once, few and many counts, or a class for expanded clones, and some rows have none.

TRBV5-4	TRBD1	NA	TRBJ2-1	TGTGCCAGCAGCGATTTTTGGACAGGGGCGTACAATGAGCAGTTCTTC	CASSDFWTGAYNEQFF
TRBV9	TRBD2	NA	TRBJ2-1	TGTGCCAGCAGCGTATGGGGAGGGAAAGGGAATGAGCAGTTCTTC	CASSVWGGKGNEQFF
TRBV9	NA	few	TRBJ1-3	TGTGCCAGCAGCCCCTCGAGGGGCAGAAACACCATATATTTT	CASSPSRGRNTIYF
TRBV7-6	NA	few	TRBJ2-2	TGTGCCAGCAGCTTAGCGCAGGCCGGGGAGCTGTTTTTT	CASSLAQAGELFF
TRBV7-2	NA	many	TRBJ1-5	TGTGCCAGCAGCCTAGATGGGGGTCAGCCCCAGCATTTT	CASSLDGGQPQHF
TRBV24-1	NA	few	TRBJ1-1	TGTGCCACCAGTGAAGCAGGAGAGTACACTGAAGCTTTCTTT	CATSEAGEYTEAFF
TRBV7-9	NA	many	TRBJ1-3	TGTGCCAGCAGCTTAGGGTCAGGGTCTGGAAACACCATATATTTT	CASSLGSGSGNTIYF
TRBV19	TRBD1	many	TRBJ1-5	TGTGCCAGTAGAATGGGACAGGTCGGACAGCCCCAGCATTTT	CASRMGQVGQPQHF
TRBV20-1	NA	NA	TRBJ1-1	TGCAGTGCTGGATATCAAGGGACCTGGAACACTGAAGCTTTCTTT	CSAGYQGTWNTEAFF
TRBV20-1	NA	few	TRBJ2-1	TGCAGTGCACCGACTCGGGGCGGAAGCTCCTACAATGAGCAGTTCTTC	CSAPTRGGSSYNEQFF
TRBV27	TRBD1	NA	TRBJ2-7	TGTGCCAGCAGCCAGGGACAGGGTCCGTACGAGCAGTACTTC	CASSQGQGPYEQYF
TRBV2	NA	NA	TRBJ2-3	TGTGCCAGCACCCCTGGGACGGGGGATCGCACAGATACGCAGTATTTT	CASTPGTGDRTDTQYF
TRBV11-2	TRBD1	many	TRBJ2-2	TGTGCCAGCAGCCTGGGACAGCTGAAAGCCGGGGAGCTGTTTTTT	CASSLGQLKAGELFF
TRBV11-2	TRBD2	few	TRBJ2-7	TGTGCCAGCAGCTTAGGAGGGGGACTAGTCGTGAACGAGCAGTACTTC	CASSLGGGLVVNEQYF
TRBV5-1	NA	few	TRBJ2-5	TGCGCCAGCAGCTATTGGACTACGAGGCAAGAGACCCAGTACTTC	CASSYWTTRQETQYF
TRBV5-1	TRBD1	NA	TRBJ2-1	TGCGCCAGTTCGCTTGGCAGGGGGCCCGATGAGCAGTTCTTC	CASSLGRGPDEQFF
TRBV5-1	NA	few	TRBJ2-2	TGCGCCAGCAGCTTGGAGTACACCGGGGAGCTGTTTTTT	CASSLEYTGELFF
TRBV5-6	NA	many	TRBJ2-5	TGTGCCAGCAGCTTCGATCCGGGTCGGGGGGCGACCCAGTACTTC	CASSFDPGRGATQYF
TRBV25-1	NA	few	TRBJ1-2	TGTGCCAGCTCTCTCCTACCGGGTATTGCGGGCTACACCTTC	CASSLLPGIAGYTF
TRBV5-4	NA	few	TRBJ2-3	TGTGCCAGCAGCCGGGAGAGGGGAGAAGATACGCAGTATTTT	CASSRERGEDTQYF
TRBV4-1	NA	few	TRBJ1-1	TGCGCCAGCAGCCTCCGGGGGGTGAACACTGAAGCTTTCTTT	CASSLRGVNTEAFF
TRBV29-1	TRBD1	few	TRBJ2-5	TGCAGCGCAGGACAGGGGTGGGAGGAGACCCAGTACTTC	CSAGQGWEETQYF
TRBV2	NA	NA	TRBJ2-5	TGTGCCAGCAGTGAAGGGCTCCAAGAGACCCAGTACTTC	CASSEGLQETQYF
TRBV19	NA	few	TRBJ2-2	TGTGCCAGTAGTTGGACCCCGGACACCGGGGAGCTGTTTTTT	CASSWTPDTGELFF
TRBV5-5	NA	NA	TRBJ1-1	TGTGCCAGCAGGACGGGTCTTGGCATGAACACTGAAGCTTTCTTT	CASRTGLGMNTEAFF
TRBV6-6	TRBD2	few	TRBJ2-3	TGTGCCAGCAGGGTGACCCGGGGGGGCCTTGATACGCAGTATTTT	CASRVTRGGLDTQYF
TRBV3-2	NA	many	TRBJ1-4	TGTGCCGCGTCCCGGGACAGGGGTAATGAAAAACTGTTTTTT	CAASRDRGNEKLFF
TRBV6-1	TRBD1	once	TRBJ2-2	TGTGCCAGCAGTATGGACAGGGGACGTGACACCGGGGAGCTGTTTTTT	CASSMDRGRDTGELFF
TRBV24-1	TRBD1	NA	TRBJ2-5	TGTGCCACCAGTGATTACGGGACAGCCAAAGAGACCCAGTACTTC	CATSDYGTAKETQYF
TRBV20-1	NA	many	TRBJ2-3	TGCAGTGCTAGAGATGAGGCGGGGTTGGATACGCAGTATTTT	CSARDEAGLDTQYF
TRBV15	NA	few	TRBJ2-7	TGTGCCACCAGCAGAGAGGTCTCGGCCTACGAGCAGTACTTC	CATSREVSAYEQYF
TRBV2	NA	medium-sized	TRBJ2-1	TGTGCCAGCAGTGAGTGGGGTTCGGGCAATGAGCAGTTCTTC	CASSEWGSGNEQFF
TRBV7-9	NA	NA	TRBJ2-1	TGTGCCAGCAGCCTAACACTAGGGGCGAATGAGCAGTTCTTC	CASSLTLGANEQFF
TRBV5-1	NA	NA	TRBJ1-2	TGCGCCAGCAGGGCAGGAGAGTTGAATGGCTACACCTTC	CASRAGELNGYTF
TRBV4-3	NA	few	TRBJ1-1	TGCGCCAGCAGCCAAGAGGGCAGGGGTACTGAAGCTTTCTTT	CASSQEGRGTEAFF
TRBV2	NA	NA	TRBJ2-6	TGTGCCAGCAGTGCAGCAGCCTCTGGGGCCAACGTCCTGACTTTC	CASSAAASGANVLTF
TRBV7-9	NA	few	TRBJ1-1	TGTGCCAGCAGCCGGACCGTGAACACTGAAGCTTTCTTT	CASSRTVNTEAFF
TRBV19	NA	few	TRBJ1-5	TGTGCCAGTACCTCAAACACAGGTAGAAATCAGCCCCAGCATTTT	CASTSNTGRNQPQHF
TRBV12-3/TRBV12-4	TRBD2	NA	TRBJ2-2	TGTGCCTCGAGCGGGACCGAGAACACCGGGGAGCTGTTTTTT	CASSGTENTGELFF
TRBV5-6	NA	NA	TRBJ2-1	TGTGCCAGCAGCTTCAGGGGAAACAATGAGCAGTTCTTC	CASSFRGNNEQFF
TRBV19	NA	NA	TRBJ1-4	TGTGCCAGTAGTAAATCCCCAGGATACGGCGAAGTAAAACTGTTTTTT	CASSKSPGYGEVKLFF
TRBV6-5	NA	NA	TRBJ2-1	TGTGCCAGCAGCTTCGACGGACAGAGCAGCAAGAATGAGCAGTTCTTC	CASSFDGQSSKNEQFF
TRBV21-1	NA	few	TRBJ2-4	TGTGCCAGCAGCAAAAGCCACCGAACGGCCAAAAACATTCAGTACTTC	CASSKSHRTAKNIQYF
TRBV5-1	NA	NA	TRBJ1-2	TGCGCCAGCAGCTTTCTGGGGGAACCCGCTAACTATGGCTACACCTTC	CASSFLGEPANYGYTF
TRBV6-2/TRBV6-3	TRBD1	few	TRBJ2-1	TGTGCCAGCAGTTACTTGACAGGGCGGAACAATGAGCAGTTCTTC	CASSYLTGRNNEQFF
TRBV10-3	NA	NA	TRBJ1-1	TGTGCCATCAGTGGACAGGAAAACACTGAAGCTTTCTTT	CAISGQENTEAFF
TRBV7-2	TRBD2	NA	TRBJ2-5	TGTGCCAGCAGCTTAGTCGCTAGCGGGCGTGAGACCCAGTACTTC	CASSLVASGRETQYF
TRBV6-5	NA	few	TRBJ1-1	TGTGCCAGCAGTTACTCACGAGGGTGGGAAGCTTTCTTT	CASSYSRGWEAFF
TRBV7-2	TRBD2	medium-sized	TRBJ2-1	TGTGCCAGCAGCTTAGTCGCGGGAGGGCCTTTAAATGAGCAGTTCTTC	CASSLVAGGPLNEQFF
TRBV18	NA	NA	TRBJ1-4	TGTGCCAGCTCACCTACGTTTCACGGACAACAGGGTGAAAAACTGTTTTTT	CASSPTFHGQQGEKLFF
TRBV3-1	NA	NA	TRBJ1-4	TGTGCCAGCAGCCAGGGTTCTAATGAAAAACTGTTTTTT	CASSQGSNEKLFF
TRBV24-1	NA	few	TRBJ2-7	TGTGCCACTAGTTCGGCGGGGCAGAGCTCCTACGAGCAGTACTTC	CATSSAGQSSYEQYF
TRBV27	TRBD1	few	TRBJ1-5	TGTGCCAGCAGTTTATCGTCCGGGACAGATAGCAATCAGCCCCAGCATTTT	CASSLSSGTDSNQPQHF